The T cell receptor beta chain under discussion was sequenced for a study of shared clonotypes between healthy human individuals. Study findings and constraints: Shared clonotypes across all four donors exceeded non-shared ones in generation probability.

CD45RA+ naive and CD45RA-negative memory subsets were separated from CD4+ cells. This CDR3 is built from 16 residues. V lost 0 bases and J 8 bases, leaving 16 bases between the germline ends. The germline V gene encodes CDR1 MNHNS and CDR2 SASEGT. Data came from immunoSEQ multiplex PCR; TCRdb stores just in-frame clones and leaves some out. The sample yields about 2,500,000 clones, around 94% seen once. This clone was seen just once. No antigen is known for it. This chain uses TRBV6-1 with TRBJ1-4; perhaps TRBD1 as D (5 bases). The specimen sequenced was naive CD4+ T cells sorted from blood. Regarding subset: CD45RA+ positively selected. This TCR was recovered from a man aged 18-30 years in good health. CDR3 nucleotide sequence: TGTGCCAGCAGTGAAGCCTGGGACCCTAATCGAGAAAAACTGTTTTTT. It is translated as CASSEAWDPNREKLFF.